The rows below give T cell receptor beta chains drawn from one sample of a study of control samples from healthy donors and cancer patients. Using immunoSEQ multiplex PCR, the repertoire was profiled, and TCRdb retains in-frame clones only, with some absent. This table has tens of thousands of clones, roughly nine tenths appearing once. Material for sequencing was blood. All receptors come from a man aged 25 to 40 in good health. The CDR3 runs from the conserved cysteine through the conserved F or W. A D gene is named only where the DNA matches it firmly. Size is omitted from some rows. Given values are once, few, many or a class for expanded clones.

d_call j_call clone_size v_call cdr3_aa cdr3_nt
. TRBJ2-2 . TRBV6-2/TRBV6-3 CASSYWLSQGGTGELFF TGTGCCAGCAGTTACTGGTTGAGTCAGGGCGGCACCGGGGAGCTGTTTTTT
. TRBJ2-2 once TRBV5-4 CASSGFAGTGELFF TGTGCCAGCAGCGGATTCGCGGGCACCGGGGAGCTGTTTTTT
TRBD2 TRBJ2-4 once TRBV4-2 CASSQDQGGADFTKNIQYF TGTGCCAGCAGCCAAGATCAGGGAGGGGCGGATTTCACCAAAAACATTCAGTACTTC
TRBD1 TRBJ1-4 . TRBV5-1 CASSWGQGAATNEKLFF TGCGCCAGCAGCTGGGGACAGGGGGCTGCAACTAATGAAAAACTGTTTTTT
. TRBJ2-3 . TRBV10-3 CAISESSKQGTQYF TGTGCCATCAGTGAGTCGAGTAAGCAGGGTACGCAGTATTTT
. TRBJ2-2 . TRBV5-4 CASKTGVENTGELFF TGTGCCAGCAAAACCGGGGTAGAGAACACCGGGGAGCTGTTTTTT
. TRBJ1-2 . TRBV9 CASRGRWGDYGYTF TGTGCCAGCAGGGGTAGGTGGGGAGACTATGGCTACACCTTC
. TRBJ2-2 few TRBV28 CASSSGNTGELFF TGTGCCAGCAGTTCCGGGAACACCGGGGAGCTGTTTTTT
. TRBJ1-4 . TRBV5-1 CASSADSPDEKLFF TGCGCCAGCAGCGCCGACAGTCCCGATGAAAAACTGTTTTTT
TRBD1 TRBJ1-2 . TRBV5-6 CASSFGTVLSQTNYGYTF TGTGCCAGCAGTTTCGGGACAGTTCTCTCTCAAACAAACTATGGCTACACCTTC
. TRBJ1-5 . TRBV5-1 CASSLGATDNQPQHF TGCGCCAGCAGCTTGGGGGCGACAGACAATCAGCCCCAGCATTTT
. TRBJ1-5 . TRBV19 CATIPSPPPGGHRTNQPQHF TGTGCCACGATCCCTTCTCCCCCCCCCGGGGGCCACCGAACGAATCAGCCCCAGCATTTT
TRBD1 TRBJ1-2 many TRBV5-4 CASSLEPGGGYTF TGTGCCAGCAGCTTGGAGCCAGGGGGAGGCTACACCTTC
. TRBJ1-2 few TRBV27 CASSERGVGGYTF TGTGCCAGCAGCGAACGGGGGGTTGGAGGCTACACCTTC
TRBD1 TRBJ2-7 . TRBV27 CASTKYRDRAHEQYF TGTGCCAGCACAAAGTATCGAGACAGGGCGCACGAGCAGTACTTC
TRBD1 TRBJ1-5 . TRBV28 CASSLTGALNQPQHF TGTGCCAGCAGTTTAACAGGGGCCCTCAATCAGCCCCAGCATTTT
. TRBJ2-7 . TRBV30 CAWGGGALAYEQYF TGTGCCTGGGGCGGGGGCGCTCTAGCCTACGAGCAGTACTTC
. TRBJ2-3 . TRBV4-2 CASSQADTQYF TGTGCCAGCAGCCAAGCAGATACGCAGTATTTT
. TRBJ2-5 . TRBV25-1 CASSRQETQYF TGTGCCAGCAGTAGACAAGAGACCCAGTACTTC
. TRBJ1-2 . TRBV5-6 CASSLEGARYGYTF TGTGCCAGCAGCTTGGAAGGGGCGAGGTATGGCTACACCTTC
TRBD2 TRBJ2-3 . TRBV27 CARDREGPQYF TGTGCCAGAGATAGGGAGGGGCCGCAGTATTTT
. TRBJ2-5 . TRBV23-1 CASSQSVGDRGGSQYF TGCGCCAGCAGTCAATCGGTTGGCGACAGAGGAGGTAGCCAGTACTTC
. TRBJ1-3 . TRBV5-1 CASSLVGSGNTIYF TGCGCCAGCAGCTTGGTGGGCTCTGGAAACACCATATATTTT
TRBD1 TRBJ1-2 . TRBV7-9 CASSLATGNYGYTF TGTGCCAGCAGCTTAGCGACAGGGAACTATGGCTACACCTTC
. TRBJ2-1 few TRBV10-1 CASSEQENNEQFF TGCGCCAGCAGTGAGCAGGAAAACAATGAGCAGTTCTTC
. TRBJ2-7 . TRBV6-5 CASRTGKYEQYF TGTGCCAGCAGAACCGGGAAGTACGAGCAGTACTTC
. TRBJ2-6 . TRBV6-5 CASSQYKGQANVLTF TGTGCCAGCAGCCAATATAAGGGTCAGGCCAACGTCCTGACTTTC
TRBD1 TRBJ2-1 . TRBV13 CATRTGGWNEQFF TGTGCCACCAGGACAGGGGGTTGGAATGAGCAGTTCTTC
TRBD1 TRBJ2-7 . TRBV6-5 CASKSTGGSYEQYF TGTGCCAGCAAATCTACAGGGGGCTCCTACGAGCAGTACTTC
TRBD1 TRBJ1-5 . TRBV6-6 CASRQGAPFNQPQHF TGTGCCAGCAGACAGGGGGCTCCTTTCAATCAGCCCCAGCATTTT
. TRBJ1-1 . TRBV28 CASSFTSRNTEAFF TGTGCCAGCAGTTTTACTTCCCGAAACACTGAAGCTTTCTTT
. TRBJ1-6 . TRBV28 CASSFPGNSPLHF TGTGCCAGCAGTTTCCCGGGGAATTCACCCCTCCACTTT
TRBD1 TRBJ1-1 . TRBV7-2 CASSLQGAVTEAFF TGTGCCAGCAGCTTACAGGGGGCCGTCACTGAAGCTTTCTTT
. TRBJ2-5 . TRBV27 CASSSGPRRETQYF TGTGCCAGCAGTTCGGGACCCAGACGGGAGACCCAGTACTTC
TRBD2 TRBJ2-1 . TRBV19 CASSTIGLAGDNEQFF TGTGCCAGTAGTACGATTGGACTAGCGGGGGACAATGAGCAGTTCTTC
TRBD1 TRBJ2-2 . TRBV3-1/TRBV3-2 CASSQVDRAPNTGELFF TGTGCCAGCAGCCAAGTCGACAGGGCCCCGAACACCGGGGAGCTGTTTTTT
. TRBJ2-3 . TRBV3-1/TRBV3-2 CASSQGPGGADTQYF TGTGCCAGCAGCCAAGGTCCAGGTGGCGCAGATACGCAGTATTTT
. TRBJ1-2 . TRBV30 CAWSVQAPALTF TGTGCCTGGAGTGTACAGGCTCCGGCCCTCACCTTC
. TRBJ2-5 once TRBV7-2 CASSLSETILLETQYF TGTGCCAGCAGCTTAAGCGAGACTATCTTGTTAGAGACCCAGTACTTC
. TRBJ1-4 . TRBV25-1 CASSRGRGATNEKLFF TGTGCCAGCAGTAGGGGTAGGGGTGCAACTAATGAAAAACTGTTTTTT
. TRBJ1-2 . TRBV19 CASRPSLMGGEPGGYTF TGTGCCAGTAGACCTTCCTTGATGGGGGGGGAGCCTGGAGGCTACACCTTC
. TRBJ2-3 . TRBV19 CASSRAGAERDTQYF TGTGCCAGTTCCAGGGCGGGGGCCGAGAGAGATACGCAGTATTTT
. TRBJ2-3 . TRBV5-5 CASSLGQGADTQYF TGTGCCAGCAGCCTCGGGCAGGGTGCAGATACGCAGTATTTT
. TRBJ2-5 . TRBV27 CASSLSGGVQETQYF TGTGCCAGCAGTTTATCAGGGGGGGTACAAGAGACCCAGTACTTC
. TRBJ1-5 . TRBV4-1 CASSQDWADQPQHF TGCGCCAGCAGCCAAGACTGGGCGGATCAGCCCCAGCATTTT
. TRBJ2-1 . TRBV4-1 CASSQALLADDNEQFF TGCGCCAGCAGCCAAGCCCTACTAGCCGACGACAATGAGCAGTTCTTC
. TRBJ1-1 . TRBV13 CASSFTLLGNTEAFF TGTGCCAGCAGCTTCACACTCCTCGGGAACACTGAAGCTTTCTTT
. TRBJ1-4 . TRBV4-3 CASSKKGRATNEKLFF TGCGCCAGCAGCAAGAAGGGGAGGGCAACTAATGAAAAACTGTTTTTT
. TRBJ1-4 once TRBV3-1/TRBV3-2 CASSYNGEKLFF TGTGCCAGCAGCTACAATGGTGAAAAACTGTTTTTT
TRBD1 TRBJ1-2 . TRBV29-1 CSVARDSNYGYTF TGCAGCGTTGCCCGGGACAGCAACTATGGCTACACCTTC
. TRBJ1-2 . TRBV28 CASSLGLTLPALGYTF TGTGCCAGCAGTTTAGGGTTGACGCTCCCCGCCCTAGGCTACACCTTC